The 5 T cell receptor beta chains below all came from one sample that was sequenced in a study of blood T cell repertoires in COVID-19. Sequencing used immunoSEQ multiplex PCR; TCRdb keeps in-frame clones, though not all of them. The data contain roughly 200,000 clones, roughly nine tenths of them singletons. The sequencing sample was made of PBMCs or T cells enriched from blood (not recorded which). Receptors originate from a woman under 40 who had recovered from COVID-19.

The chain links TRBV10-3 to TRBJ2-2; 7 positions match TRBD2. CDR1 ENHRY and CDR2 SYGVKD come from the germline V gene. This CDR3 has 15 amino acids. With V trimmed by 4 bases and J by 4 bases, 6 bases remained unmatched. The CDR3 nucleotides are TGTGCCATCAGTGTGAGCGGGGTGGGCACCGGGGAGCTGTTTTTT. Its protein is CAISVSGVGTGELFF.

This rearrangement joins TRBV11-2 to TRBJ1-6, with TRBD1 matching 7 bases. The ends lost 5 bases at V and 0 bases at J; junction bases unmatched: 7. This CDR3 is 17 amino acids long. The germline V gene encodes CDR1 SGHAT and CDR2 FQNNGV. The CDR3 region has the DNA TGTGCCAGCAGCACTTCAGGGGGGAGCTCCTATAATTCACCCCTCCACTTT. It translates to CASSTSGGSSYNSPLHF.

The chain carries TRBV4-3 and TRBJ2-1; 9 nucleotides agree with TRBD2. The CDR3 is 16 amino acids. After removal of 1 base from V and 6 bases from J, the junction contained 7 bases not matched to a gene. Looked up from germline, CDR1 is LGHNA and CDR2 is YSLEER. The CDR3 here is CASSQVLIAGANEQFF. In DNA form, the CDR3 reads TGCGCCAGCAGCCAAGTTTTGATAGCGGGGGCCAATGAGCAGTTCTTC.

This clone appeared once. This rearrangement joins TRBV11-2 to TRBJ2-3; 15 bases line up with TRBD2. Germline lookup yields CDR1 SGHAT and CDR2 FQNNGV. J gave up 2 bases and V 4 bases, and 7 bases lay outside the gene matches. This CDR3 spans 18 amino acids. CDR3 bases: TGTGCCAGCAGCTCAAAGGGACTAGCGGGGGGCACCACAGATACGCAGTATTTT. Amino acid sequence: CASSSKGLAGGTTDTQYF.

The chain is built from TRBV24-1 and TRBJ2-3, with 8 positions matching TRBD1. This CDR3 has 13 amino acids. Germline CDR1 is KGHDR and CDR2 is SFDVKD. V trimming: 4 bases; J trimming: 7 bases; junction bases outside the gene matches: 3. The CDR3 DNA reads TGTGCCACCAGTGAGCCAGGGGGCTATACGCAGTATTTT. This encodes CATSEPGGYTQYF.